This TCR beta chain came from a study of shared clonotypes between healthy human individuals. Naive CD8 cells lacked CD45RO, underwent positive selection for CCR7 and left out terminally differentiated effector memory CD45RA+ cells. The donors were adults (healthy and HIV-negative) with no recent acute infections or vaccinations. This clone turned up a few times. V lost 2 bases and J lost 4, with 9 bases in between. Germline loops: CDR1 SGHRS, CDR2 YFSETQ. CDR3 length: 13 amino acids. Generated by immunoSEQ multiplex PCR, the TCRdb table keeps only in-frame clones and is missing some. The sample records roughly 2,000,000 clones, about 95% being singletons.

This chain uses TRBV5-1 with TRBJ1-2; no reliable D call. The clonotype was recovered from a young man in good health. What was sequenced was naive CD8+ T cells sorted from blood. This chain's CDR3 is CASSFEIAYGYTF. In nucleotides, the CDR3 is TGCGCCAGCAGCTTCGAAATCGCCTATGGCTACACCTTC.